Reported below is one TCR beta chain. Antigen specificity is unknown. J lost 3 bases, V lost 5 bases, and 4 bases had no gene match. The CDR3 covers 15 residues. CDR1 is SGHTA and CDR2 is FQGNSA in the germline V gene. The data derive from a study of cytomegalovirus exposure and HLA in healthy donors. The PCR was carried out with 60 Vbeta primers and 13 Jbeta primers. This table comes from immunoSEQ multiplex PCR, and its TCRdb copy is limited to in-frame clones, with some not included. The sample totals roughly 100,000 clones. Study observations and caveats: Later on, an analysis showed TCR association rates differing by HLA locus, with DRB1 the most and HLA-C the fewest. Overall, 164 TCR beta chains were annotated as cytomegalovirus-associated.

This sequence originates from a man aged 35-49 years in good health and CMV-seronegative. This chain connects TRBV7-2 to TRBJ2-3; 11 bases map to TRBD2. The sequenced sample was PBMCs. Written as DNA, the CDR3 is TGTGCCAGCAGCCAGTCTAGCGGGGGGACAGATACGCAGTATTTT. Protein sequence: CASSQSSGGTDTQYF.